The source of this TCR beta chain is a study of T cells in Graves' hyperthyroidism and ophthalmopathy. Points from the study as a whole: Through a model of 13 V-J features, ophthalmopathy was separated from stable hyperthyroidism. Most thyroid clonotypes expanded above 0.001 appeared in blood too. Before onset, by a median of 6.5 months, the model predicted ophthalmopathy.

PBMCs were derived from about 9.1 ml fresh peripheral blood. Template material for amplifying TCR beta CDR3 regions consisted of RNA transcripts. The primer set for the first-round RT-PCR of the TCR CDR3 was HTBI. TCRdb itself ran the multiplex PCR reads through MiXCR, one entry per CDR3 protein. The table includes around 340,000 distinct CDR3 sequences, roughly 18% detected once. This clonotype was recorded many times. Its antigen is still unknown. Germline values: CDR1 MDHEN, CDR2 SYDVKM. The trim removed 1 base at V and 1 base at J, leaving 5 bases unmatched. The CDR3 is made up of 16 amino acids. Sequenced input: blood. V gene TRBV28 combines with J gene TRBJ2-5; 8 positions agree with TRBD2. The receptor comes from a woman between 40 and 55 years old with Graves' ophthalmopathy. The CDR3 here is CASSLFGRGGQETQYF. CDR3 nucleotide sequence: TGTGCCAGCAGTTTATTTGGACGGGGGGGCCAAGAGACCCAGTACTTC.